One T cell receptor beta chain is described in this entry. The target antigen is unknown. Germline CDR1 reads MGHDK; CDR2 reads SYGVNS. This CDR3 has 16 amino acids. V was clipped by 3 bases and J by 1 base, with 13 bases between them. These data come from a study of vaccination and CD4 T cells after COVID-19. The treatment denotes: approximately nine-day PBMC culture with coronavirus spike peptide pools or control peptides (ViraFEST assay). With the Oncomine TCR Beta short-read assay, DNA from cultured CD4+ T cells was sequenced. TCRdb recomputed calls from the PCR reads with MiXCR, one row per CDR3 protein. The sample contains around 12,000 distinct CDR3 sequences, approximately 45% of which appear only once.

The sequencing sample was made of CD4+ T cells from blood, cultured in vitro. The receptor comes from a human donor who had recovered from COVID-19. This rearrangement joins TRBV25-1 to TRBJ2-1; perhaps TRBD1 as D (6 bases). CDR3 nucleotide sequence: TGTGCCAGCAGTGAGTTCCAAGGGGGTTCCTACAATGAGCAGTTCTTC. It specifies CASSEFQGGSYNEQFF. The entire variable domain, with the rest obtained from reference TRBV25-1 and TRBJ2-1, is as follows: EADIYQTPRYLVIGTGKKITLECSQTMGHDKMYWYQQDPGMELHLIHYSYGVNSTEKGDLSSESTVSRIRTEHFPLTLESARPSHTSQYLCASSEFQGGSYNEQFFGPGTRLTVL.